Following are 14 T cell receptor beta chains from one sample sequenced in a study of sequential checkpoint blockade in melanoma. This sample's treatment: randomized to nivolumab then ipilimumab (arm A) or the reverse (arm B). Profiled with immunoSEQ multiplex PCR; TCRdb holds only in-frame clones, not every one. The sample lists over 25,000 clones, roughly 85% occurring once. The sample in question was CD8+ T cells sorted from blood (inferred from file names), obtained from a patient given nivolumab and ipilimumab in sequence. These receptors were collected from a human donor with melanoma.

The chain employs TRBV28 and TRBJ1-4; 8 bases map to TRBD1. Germline V gives CDR1 MDHEN, CDR2 SYDVKM. J lost 2 bases, V lost 4 bases, and 12 bases had no gene match. The CDR3 runs to 18 residues. This chain's CDR3 is CASSSVDRVRLTNEKLFF. CDR3 bases: TGTGCCAGCAGTTCGGTGGACAGGGTTCGACTGACTAATGAAAAACTGTTTTTT.

The chain links TRBV6-1 to TRBJ2-7, with 9 bases matching TRBD1. Per the germline V gene, CDR1 is MNHNS and CDR2 is SASEGT. The CDR3 contains 15 residues. V shed 6 bases, J shed 3 bases, and the junction held 9 bases outside the gene matches. CDR3 region: CASRIWTGAGYEQYF. CDR3 nucleotide sequence: TGTGCCAGCAGAATATGGACAGGGGCCGGCTACGAGCAGTACTTC.

The chain is built from TRBV30 and TRBJ2-5; 10 positions match TRBD1. The J call may not be correct, given that the DNA end is closer to TRBJ2-7. There are 14 residues in the CDR3. From germline, CDR1 is GTSNPN and CDR2 SVGIG (reference sequence). In DNA, the CDR3 is TGTGCCTCCGGAGTGACAGGGGGCGGCTACGAGCAGTACTTC. Translation: CASGVTGGGYEQYF.

The chain employs TRBV19 and TRBJ2-5; 7 positions match TRBD1. The end of the DNA fits TRBJ2-7 better, so the J call may be wrong. Germline V CDR1 and CDR2: LNHDA, SQIVND (reference sequence). The length of the CDR3 is 16 residues. CDR3 residues: CASSTPPGQRTYEQYF. Written as DNA, the CDR3 is TGTGCCAGTAGTACCCCTCCGGGACAGCGAACCTACGAGCAGTACTTC.

The chain carries TRBV5-1 and TRBJ1-1; D remains unclear. V lost 0 bases and J 0 bases, leaving 12 bases between the germline ends. CDR1 is SGHRS and CDR2 is YFSETQ in the germline V gene. This CDR3 comprises 16 residues. The CDR3 DNA is TGCGCCAGCAGCTTGGTTGGAGGGCTACTGAACACTGAAGCTTTCTTT. This sequence encodes CASSLVGGLLNTEAFF.

This sequence joins TRBV27 and TRBJ2-7; D may be TRBD2 (6 bases). The V and J ends lost 4 bases and 2 bases respectively, with 9 bases between them. The germline gives CDR1 MNHEY, CDR2 SMNVEV (reference sequence). The CDR3 loop spans 13 amino acids. In nucleotides, the CDR3 is TGTGCCAGCAGTTCGGGGGAAACCTACGAGCAGTACTTC. Protein product: CASSSGETYEQYF.

This clone was counted once. This chain uses TRBV2 with TRBJ2-1; 12 nucleotides line up with TRBD2. There are 13 residues in the CDR3. Trimming took 8 bases from V and 8 from J; bases not matched to a gene: 4. Germline CDR1 is SNHLY and CDR2 is FYNNEI. The CDR3 region is CASGTSGFHEQFF. CDR3 DNA sequence: TGTGCCAGCGGGACTAGCGGGTTCCATGAGCAGTTCTTC. Using reference TRBV2 and TRBJ2-1 for the parts outside the CDR3, the full variable domain is EPEVTQTPSHQVTQMGQEVILRCVPISNHLYFYWYRQILGQKVEFLVSFYNNEISEKSEIFDDQFSVERPDGSNFTLKIRSTKLEDSAMYFCASGTSGFHEQFFGPGTRLTVL.

The chain's CDR3 is CASSRTAPPNTEAFF. In DNA, the CDR3 is TGTGCCAGCAGTCGGACAGCCCCTCCGAACACTGAAGCTTTCTTT. This rearrangement joins TRBV27 to TRBJ1-1; D perhaps matches TRBD1 (6 bases). The CDR3 contains 15 residues. Germline lookup yields CDR1 MNHEY and CDR2 SMNVEV (reference sequence). With 5 bases removed from V and 1 base from J, the gap between germline ends came to 14 bases.

This clone appeared a single time. The chain joins TRBV29-1 to TRBJ2-1; 7 nucleotides align to TRBD2. Per the germline V gene, CDR1 is SQVTM and CDR2 is ANQGSEA. This CDR3 has 16 residues. With V trimmed by 7 bases and J by 5 bases, 17 bases remained unmatched. The chain's CDR3 is CSGRRFLGAGNNEQFF. The CDR3 bases are TGCAGCGGCAGGAGATTTCTAGGAGCGGGGAACAATGAGCAGTTCTTC.

CDR3 DNA: TGCGCCAGCAGCCAGGAACCGGGACAGAATAATTCACCCCTCCACTTT. Translation: CASSQEPGQNNSPLHF. The V gene is TRBV4-3, the J gene TRBJ1-6; TRBD1 aligns across 7 bases. The CDR3 has 16 amino acids. Unmatched junction bases numbered 7, after V lost 3 bases and J lost 5 bases. Germline V gene data show CDR1 as LGHNA and CDR2 as YSLEER.

Remarks on this clone: The same CDR3 is also encoded by other DNA sequences in this sample. The chain carries TRBV28 and TRBJ1-6; no definite D call. Deletions cut 5 bases from V and 0 bases from J, with 11 bases between. The CDR3 totals 16 residues. Germline CDR1 MDHEN, CDR2 SYDVKM. The CDR3 here is CASSPLQSSYNSPLHF. Written as DNA, the CDR3 is TGTGCCAGCAGTCCCCTACAGAGCTCCTATAATTCACCCCTCCACTTT.

This sequence joins TRBV6-5 and TRBJ1-4; D is uncertain. Germline values: CDR1 MNHEY, CDR2 SVGAGI. Trimming took 5 bases from V and 11 from J, leaving 9 bases between them. The CDR3 sequence is 11 residues long. For the CDR3, the DNA is TGTGCCAGCAGTGAGTTTGGTAAACTGTTTTTT. Translated: CASSEFGKLFF.

In this sample, this clone turned up a few times. The V and J genes are TRBV5-4 and TRBJ1-3, with no clear D. V was clipped by 1 base and J by 0 bases, with 5 bases between them. Germline V CDR1 and CDR2: SGHNT, YYREEE (reference sequence). This CDR3 region has 14 residues. The CDR3 is CASSLTDSGNTIYF. The DNA of the CDR3 is TGTGCCAGCAGCTTGACAGACTCTGGAAACACCATATATTTT. Based on the CDR3 plus reference TRBV5-4 and TRBJ1-3, the full variable domain is ETGVTQSPTHLIKTRGQQVTLRCSSQSGHNTVSWYQQALGQGPQFIFQYYREEENGRGNFPPRFSGLQFPNYSSELNVNALELDDSALYLCASSLTDSGNTIYFGEGSWLTVV.

The chain joins TRBV19 to TRBJ2-7, with TRBD2 identical over 9 bases. Per germline, CDR1 LNHDA and CDR2 SQIVND (reference sequence). The CDR3 sequence is 18 residues long. Trimming cost V 0 bases and J 6 bases; bases outside gene matches: 15. The DNA for the CDR3 is TGTGCCAGTAGTATAGACCCCGTGGTGGTAGCGGGAGTATCCGAGCAGTACTTC. Translating gives CASSIDPVVVAGVSEQYF.